This is a list of T cell receptor beta chains from one sample in a study of CD8+ T cells in alopecia areata. The method was immunoSEQ multiplex PCR; TCRdb's version includes in-frame clones alone and lacks a portion of them. The profile shows roughly 120,000 clones, about two fifths of them singletons. The sample taken for sequencing was CD4+ T cells sorted from blood. These receptors were obtained from a human donor with alopecia areata. Both conserved end residues are part of each CDR3. A D gene is named only where the DNA matches it firmly. Some rows have no size entry. The others give once, few or many, or a class for an expanded clone.

>TRBD1|TRBV4-3|-|TRBJ2-3|16
CASSLGTGVSTDTQYF
TGCGCCAGCAGCCTCGGGACAGGGGTGTCCACAGATACGCAGTATTTT
>-|TRBV29-1|-|TRBJ1-5|16
CSRPTVLGVVDQPQHF
TGCAGCCGTCCTACTGTACTAGGGGTTGTGGATCAGCCCCAGCATTTT
>TRBD2|TRBV7-2|few|TRBJ2-3|16
CASSSGLAGARDTQYF
TGTGCCAGCAGCTCGGGACTAGCGGGAGCGAGAGATACGCAGTATTTT
>-|TRBV15|-|TRBJ2-1|13
CATSSAPQNEQFF
TGTGCCACCAGCAGCGCCCCCCAGAATGAGCAGTTCTTC
>-|TRBV30|-|TRBJ1-5|12
CAWTLGDRPQHF
TGTGCCTGGACCCTCGGGGATCGGCCCCAGCATTTT
>-|TRBV30|-|TRBJ1-1|12
CAWTGRGTEAFF
TGTGCCTGGACAGGGAGGGGCACTGAAGCTTTCTTT
>-|TRBV28|-|TRBJ2-5|11
CASRSTRTQYF
TGTGCCAGCAGGTCGACTCGGACCCAGTACTTC
>-|TRBV29-1|-|TRBJ1-1|13
CSVEDNIFAEAFF
TGCAGCGTTGAAGATAATATTTTCGCTGAAGCTTTCTTT
>-|TRBV7-2|-|TRBJ2-3|14
CASSLGAGADTQYF
TGTGCCAGCAGCTTGGGGGCCGGGGCAGATACGCAGTATTTT
>TRBD1|TRBV5-1|-|TRBJ1-2|17
CASSLFGRGPLTYGYTF
TGCGCCAGCAGCTTGTTCGGCAGGGGGCCTTTAACCTATGGCTACACCTTC
>TRBD1|TRBV29-1|-|TRBJ1-2|16
CSVEGTGAFNNYGYTF
TGCAGCGTTGAAGGGACAGGTGCCTTTAATAACTATGGCTACACCTTC
>-|TRBV29-1|few|TRBJ1-1|13
CSARGGLNTEAFF
TGCAGCGCCCGCGGGGGGCTGAACACTGAAGCTTTCTTT
>-|TRBV5-6|-|TRBJ2-3|13
CATRQESTDTQYF
TGTGCCACCCGACAGGAGAGCACAGATACGCAGTATTTT
>TRBD2|TRBV5-6|-|TRBJ2-1|15
CASSLRLAGYNEQFF
TGTGCCAGCAGCCTGAGACTAGCGGGCTACAATGAGCAGTTCTTC
>-|TRBV29-1|few|TRBJ1-5|12
CSVVDGNQPQHF
TGCAGCGTTGTGGACGGTAATCAGCCCCAGCATTTT
>TRBD1|TRBV29-1|few|TRBJ1-2|12
CSVRDSPVGYTF
TGCAGCGTTAGGGACAGCCCAGTCGGCTACACCTTC
>-|TRBV29-1|-|TRBJ1-1|14
CSVGAGIGNTEAFF
TGCAGCGTTGGAGCGGGTATCGGAAACACTGAAGCTTTCTTT
>-|TRBV29-1|few|TRBJ1-2|11
CSVNRDYGYTF
TGCAGCGTGAACAGGGACTATGGCTACACCTTC
>-|TRBV18|-|TRBJ1-2|14
CASSRIAPEMGYTF
TGTGCCAGCTCGCGCATCGCCCCAGAGATGGGCTACACCTTC
>-|TRBV5-1|few|TRBJ2-1|12
CASSLAGSEQFF
TGCGCCAGCAGCTTGGCCGGGTCCGAGCAGTTCTTC
>TRBD2|TRBV6-1|-|TRBJ2-5|13
CARAGGTQETQYF
TGTGCCAGGGCGGGGGGGACACAAGAGACCCAGTACTTC
>-|TRBV5-4|-|TRBJ1-1|15
CASSPNRERGTEAFF
TGTGCCAGCAGCCCGAACAGGGAAAGGGGAACTGAAGCTTTCTTT